The sequence of this T cell receptor beta chain was determined in a study of T cell responses to AZD1222 COVID-19 vaccine. Study-wide results and limits: Repertoire samples came only from after the peak T cell response. Across spike, vaccine-associated CD4 TCRs were found, dominant at 160-218 and 743-854. Baseline seropositivity occurred in only a handful of AZD1222 recipients. Two doses of AZD1222 preceded a rise in Spike-specific TCR breadth and depth.

A note on this clone: Its target is unknown.

The CDR3 length is 16 residues. Unmatched junction bases numbered 7, after V lost 3 bases and J lost 6 bases. In germline, CDR1 is SGHRS, CDR2 YFSETQ. Assay used: immunoSEQ multiplex PCR; TCRdb lists only in-frame clones, some missing. The sample records 140,000 to 150,000 clones, about 81% being singletons. The chain uses TRBV5-1 and TRBJ1-6; 9 nucleotides agree with TRBD1. This TCR was recovered from an adult in good health. The starting material was peripheral blood, obtained on day 0 of MenACWY control vaccination. In DNA, the CDR3 is TGCGCCAGCAGCTCGGATACGGGACAGGGTAATTCACCCCTCCACTTT. This codes for CASSSDTGQGNSPLHF. Full variable domain (outside the CDR3, taken from reference TRBV5-1 and TRBJ1-6): KAGVTQTPRYLIKTRGQQVTLSCSPISGHRSVSWYQQTPGQGLQFLFEYFSETQRNKGNFPGRFSGRQFSNSRSEMNVSTLELGDSALYLCASSSDTGQGNSPLHFGNGTRLTVT.